The present entry profiles one T cell receptor beta chain with its context. The data were taken from a study of blood T cell repertoires in COVID-19. CDR1 and CDR2 from the germline V gene are MNHEY and SVGEGT. V lost 4 bases to trimming and J lost 2 bases, with 12 bases between them. This CDR3 comprises 14 residues. Clones were read by immunoSEQ multiplex PCR, and TCRdb kept only the in-frame ones, dropping some. Of around 100,000 clones in the sample, about 89% were seen once. What was sequenced was peripheral blood. The chain has TRBV6-2 or TRBV6-3 and TRBJ2-7; TRBD2 is a possible D gene (6 bases). The origin of this receptor is a woman in her sixties with acute or convalescent COVID-19. The CDR3 coding sequence is TGTGCCAGCAGTTTGACGGGAGACCCCTACGAGCAGTACTTC. Translation gives CASSLTGDPYEQYF.